The sequence of this TCR beta chain was determined in a study of siplizumab effects on memory and regulatory T cells. This CDR3 is built from 12 residues. The germline V gene encodes CDR1 MNHNY and CDR2 SVGAGI (reference sequence). V was shortened by 2 bases and J by 2 bases, with 3 bases between the two germline ends. About 100,000 TCR templates underwent assay in every sample. Profiling relied on immunoSEQ multiplex PCR, and the TCRdb table lists in-frame clones only, not all of them. The sample records just over 60,000 clones, 65% to 80% being singletons. Turning to this clone: Its antigen is as yet unknown.

Broader study findings: Sequences below about 10^-5 frequency were poorly captured, limiting mapping of alloreactive clones. Proliferating CD4+ or CD8+ clones, roughly 75-96% of them, lacked an assignable naive or memory phenotype.

This clonotype originated in a human donor in good health. The sample was memory CD4+ T cells sorted from blood. This chain connects TRBV6-6 to TRBJ2-5; D remains ambiguous. CDR3 coding DNA: TGTGCCAGCAGTTACAGGCAAGAGACCCAGTACTTC. As protein: CASSYRQETQYF.